Sequencing of this TCR beta chain was carried out in a study of radiation and T cells in renal cell carcinoma. CDR3 size: 18 residues. The germline V and J ends were trimmed by 2 bases and 1 base, with 19 bases remaining between them. Germline lookup yields CDR1 SGHDN and CDR2 FVKESK. TCRdb's copy holds only in-frame clones and misses some; the assay was immunoSEQ multiplex PCR. The repertoire consists of around 60,000 clones, with 70% to 80% occurring once and the leading ten covering roughly 6.1%. Stated time point: blood 2 weeks post-SBRT. Treatment given: 15 Gy SBRT to primary tumor, nephrectomy 4 weeks later.

The sequencing here drew on blood, taken from a patient whose treatment included radiotherapy and nephrectomy. The clonotype originates from a man aged 55 to 70 with renal cell carcinoma. The chain combines TRBV14 with TRBJ2-3; either TRBD1 or TRBD2 may supply D (5 bases each). CDR3 in amino acids: CASSQTGTRKSGTDTQYF. CDR3 nucleotide sequence: TGTGCCAGCAGCCAAACCGGGACCCGTAAGTCGGGCACAGATACGCAGTATTTT.